What follows describes a single T cell receptor beta chain. V lost 5 bases and J lost 7, with 12 bases in between. This CDR3 spans 14 amino acids. Germline V gene lookup returns CDR1 SGHTA and CDR2 FQGTGA. This sample stems from a study of blood T cell repertoires in COVID-19. The wider study: The origin of the acute and convalescent COVID-19 samples was the United States, Italy and Spain.

Sequenced by immunoSEQ multiplex PCR; TCRdb stores in-frame clones only, minus some. The sample contains under 200,000 clones, almost 90% of which appear only once. The source material was peripheral blood. V gene TRBV7-3 combines with J gene TRBJ1-6, with D uncertain. This clonotype was sampled from a man aged 18-30 years with active or convalescent COVID-19. CDR3 sequence: CASSVTSGNSPLHF. As DNA, the CDR3 is TGTGCCAGCAGCGTGACGTCGGGGAATTCACCCCTCCACTTT.